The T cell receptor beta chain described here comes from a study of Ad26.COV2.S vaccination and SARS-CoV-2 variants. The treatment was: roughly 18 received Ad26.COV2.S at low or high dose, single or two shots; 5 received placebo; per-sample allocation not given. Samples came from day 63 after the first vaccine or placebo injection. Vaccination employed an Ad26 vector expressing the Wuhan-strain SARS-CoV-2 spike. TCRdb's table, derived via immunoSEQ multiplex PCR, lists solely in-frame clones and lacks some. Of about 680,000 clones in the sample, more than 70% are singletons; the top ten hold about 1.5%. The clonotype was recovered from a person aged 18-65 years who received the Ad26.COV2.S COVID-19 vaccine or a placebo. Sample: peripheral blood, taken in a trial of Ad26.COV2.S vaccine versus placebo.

The CDR3 protein is CSVVPGSVGDTQYF. The CDR3 DNA reads TGCAGCGTTGTTCCGGGGTCGGTGGGAGATACGCAGTATTTT. J is TRBJ2-3 and V is TRBV29-1, with a tentative D call TRBD2 (5 bases). The CDR3 has 14 amino acids. From germline, CDR1 is SQVTM and CDR2 ANQGSEA. The V gene lost 4 bases and the J gene lost 5 bases, with 16 bases spanning the gap.